This T cell receptor beta chain was identified in a study of T cells after yellow fever vaccination. This clonotype was counted between two and nine times. Its antigen remains unidentified. TCR cDNA was made by 5'RACE template switching, adding a universal primer site and UMIs. TCRdb re-analysed the 5' RACE reads in MiXCR, keeping a single row per CDR3 protein. The sample comprises approximately 330,000 distinct CDR3 sequences, approximately 4% of which are singletons, and about 22% rests with the top ten. Findings and caveats of the study: A small share of clonotypes appeared in both CD4 and CD8 compartments.

The CDR3 is 12 amino acids. Germline assignment: CDR1 LNHNV and CDR2 YYDKDF (reference sequence). V was pared by 10 bases and J by 2 bases, with 9 bases between. The clonotype comes from a man between 18 and 35 years old who received the YFV17D yellow fever vaccine. The chain links TRBV15 to TRBJ2-1; D perhaps matches TRBD1 (6 bases). The material was PBMCs, obtained 5 days after the yellow fever booster vaccination. The CDR3: CAIRQAYNEQFF. Here the CDR3 DNA reads TGTGCCATCCGACAGGCCTACAATGAGCAGTTCTTC.